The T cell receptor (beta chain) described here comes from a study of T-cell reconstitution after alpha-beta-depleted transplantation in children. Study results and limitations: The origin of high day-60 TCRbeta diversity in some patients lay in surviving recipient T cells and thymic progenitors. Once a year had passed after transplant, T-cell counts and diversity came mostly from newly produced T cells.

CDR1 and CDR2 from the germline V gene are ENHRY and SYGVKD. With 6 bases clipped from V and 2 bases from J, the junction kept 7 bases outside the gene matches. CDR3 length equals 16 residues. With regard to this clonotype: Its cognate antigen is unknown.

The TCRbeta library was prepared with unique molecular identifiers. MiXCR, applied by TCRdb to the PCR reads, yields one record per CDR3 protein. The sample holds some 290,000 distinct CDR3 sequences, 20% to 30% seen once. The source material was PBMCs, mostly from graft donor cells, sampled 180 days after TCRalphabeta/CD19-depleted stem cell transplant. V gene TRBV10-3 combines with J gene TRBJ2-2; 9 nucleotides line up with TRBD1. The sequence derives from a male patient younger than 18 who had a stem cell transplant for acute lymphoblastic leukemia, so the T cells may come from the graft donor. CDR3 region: CAIRRDRELNTGELFF. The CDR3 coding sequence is TGTGCCATCAGGAGGGACAGGGAGCTAAACACCGGGGAGCTGTTTTTT.